This paragraph reports one T cell receptor beta chain. Its cognate antigen is unknown. The data were obtained in a study of cytomegalovirus exposure and HLA in healthy donors. Regarding the study as a whole: Rarity marked most TCR sequences, yet some public TCRs occurred in many donors. TCR beta sequences numbering about 17,000 were associated with HLA alleles at 0.05 false discovery rate in a later analysis.

Use of 60 Vbeta and 13 Jbeta primers characterized the PCR. Using immunoSEQ multiplex PCR, the repertoire was profiled, and TCRdb retains in-frame clones only, with some absent. The sample lists about 160,000 clones; over 60% were seen once. This CDR3 comprises 16 residues. Germline V CDR1 and CDR2: SGHRS, YFSETQ. V dropped 3 bases and J dropped 1 base, with 14 bases sitting between them. This TCR was recovered from a woman in her twenties or thirties in good health and CMV-seronegative. The chain employs TRBV5-1 and TRBJ2-1, with D perhaps matching TRBD2 (5 bases). The sequenced material came from PBMCs. CDR3 in amino acids: CASSSPDGVSYNEQFF. The CDR3 nucleotides read TGCGCCAGCAGCTCCCCTGACGGGGTATCCTACAATGAGCAGTTCTTC.